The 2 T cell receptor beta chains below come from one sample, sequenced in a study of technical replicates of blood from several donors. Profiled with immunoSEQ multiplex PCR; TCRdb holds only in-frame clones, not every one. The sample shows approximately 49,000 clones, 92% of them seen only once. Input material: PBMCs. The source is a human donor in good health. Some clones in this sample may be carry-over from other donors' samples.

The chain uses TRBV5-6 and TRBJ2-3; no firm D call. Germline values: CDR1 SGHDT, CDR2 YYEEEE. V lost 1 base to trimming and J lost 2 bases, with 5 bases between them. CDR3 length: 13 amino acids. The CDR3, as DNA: TGTGCCAGCAGCTTGCCGTCCACAGATACGCAGTATTTT. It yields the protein CASSLPSTDTQYF.

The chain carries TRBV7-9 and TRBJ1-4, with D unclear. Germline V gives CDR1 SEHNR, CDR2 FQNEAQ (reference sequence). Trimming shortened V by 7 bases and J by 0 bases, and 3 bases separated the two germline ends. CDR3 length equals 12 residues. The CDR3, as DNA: TGTGCCAGCACCGCAACTAATGAAAAACTGTTTTTT. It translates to CASTATNEKLFF.